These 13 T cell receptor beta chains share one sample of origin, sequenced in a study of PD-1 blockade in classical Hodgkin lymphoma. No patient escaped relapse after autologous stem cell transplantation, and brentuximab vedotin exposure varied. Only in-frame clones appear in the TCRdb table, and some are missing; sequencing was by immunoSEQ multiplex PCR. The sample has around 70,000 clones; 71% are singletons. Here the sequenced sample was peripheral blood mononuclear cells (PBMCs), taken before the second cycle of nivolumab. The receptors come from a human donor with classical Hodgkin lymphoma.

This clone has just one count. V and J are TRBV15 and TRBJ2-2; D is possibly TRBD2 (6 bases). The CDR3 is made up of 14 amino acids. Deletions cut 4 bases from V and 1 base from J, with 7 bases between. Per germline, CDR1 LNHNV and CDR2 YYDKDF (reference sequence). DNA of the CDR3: TGTGCCACCAGCATGCGGGAGAACACCGGGGAGCTGTTTTTT. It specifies CATSMRENTGELFF.

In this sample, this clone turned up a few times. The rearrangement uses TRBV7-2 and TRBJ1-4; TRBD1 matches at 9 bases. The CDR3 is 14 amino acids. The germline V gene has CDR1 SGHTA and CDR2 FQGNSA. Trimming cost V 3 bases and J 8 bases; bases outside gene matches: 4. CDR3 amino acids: CASSFGQGWEKLFF. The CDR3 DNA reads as TGTGCCAGCAGCTTCGGACAGGGGTGGGAAAAACTGTTTTTT.

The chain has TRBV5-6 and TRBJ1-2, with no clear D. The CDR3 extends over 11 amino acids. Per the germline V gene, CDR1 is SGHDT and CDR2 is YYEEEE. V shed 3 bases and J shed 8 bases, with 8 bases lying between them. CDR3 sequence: CASSSRWGYTF. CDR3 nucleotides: TGTGCCAGCAGCTCTCGATGGGGCTACACCTTC. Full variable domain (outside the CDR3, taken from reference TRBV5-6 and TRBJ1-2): DAGVTQSPTHLIKTRGQQVTLRCSPKSGHDTVSWYQQALGQGPQFIFQYYEEEERQRGNFPDRFSGHQFPNYSSELNVNALLLGDSALYLCASSSRWGYTFGSGTRLTVV.

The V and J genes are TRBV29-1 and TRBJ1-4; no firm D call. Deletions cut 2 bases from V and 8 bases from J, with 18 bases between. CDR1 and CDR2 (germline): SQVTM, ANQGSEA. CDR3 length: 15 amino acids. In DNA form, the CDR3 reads TGCAGCGTTGAAACCGGACGGGGAATAGGAGAAAAACTGTTTTTT. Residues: CSVETGRGIGEKLFF.

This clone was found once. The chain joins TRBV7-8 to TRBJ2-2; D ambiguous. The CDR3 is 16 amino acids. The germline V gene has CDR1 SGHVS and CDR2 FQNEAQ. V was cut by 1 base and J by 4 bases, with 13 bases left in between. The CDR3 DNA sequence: TGTGCCAGCAGCTTAGGGAGACAACGGACCACCGGGGAGCTGTTTTTT. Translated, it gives CASSLGRQRTTGELFF. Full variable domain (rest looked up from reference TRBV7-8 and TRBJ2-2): GAGVSQSPRYKVAKRGQDVALRCDPISGHVSLFWYQQALGQGPEFLTYFQNEAQLDKSGLPSDRFFAERPEGSVSTLKIQRTQQEDSAVYLCASSLGRQRTTGELFFGEGSRLTVL.

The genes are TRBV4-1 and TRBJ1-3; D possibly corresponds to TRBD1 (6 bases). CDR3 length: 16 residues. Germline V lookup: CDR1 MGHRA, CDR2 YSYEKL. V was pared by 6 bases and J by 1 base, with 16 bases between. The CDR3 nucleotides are TGCGCCAGCAGTTCAGGGGCTACGGATTCTGGAAACACCATATATTTT. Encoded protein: CASSSGATDSGNTIYF.

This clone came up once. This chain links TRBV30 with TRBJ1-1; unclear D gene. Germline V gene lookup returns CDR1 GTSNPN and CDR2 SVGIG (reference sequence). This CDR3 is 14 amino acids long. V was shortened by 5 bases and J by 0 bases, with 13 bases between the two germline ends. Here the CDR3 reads CAWQRAGVNTEAFF. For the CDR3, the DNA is TGTGCCTGGCAGCGGGCGGGAGTGAACACTGAAGCTTTCTTT. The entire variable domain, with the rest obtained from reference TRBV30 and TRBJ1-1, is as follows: SQTIHQWPATLVQPVGSPLSLECTVEGTSNPNLYWYRQAAGRGLQLLFYSVGIGQISSEVPQNLSASRPQDRQFILSSKKLLLSDSGFYLCAWQRAGVNTEAFFGQGTRLTVV.

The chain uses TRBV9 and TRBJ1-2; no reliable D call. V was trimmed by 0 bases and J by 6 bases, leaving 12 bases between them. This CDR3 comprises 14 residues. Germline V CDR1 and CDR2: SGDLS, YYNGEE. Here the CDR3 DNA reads TGTGCCAGCAGCGTAGCTACACTAAGCAATGGCTACACCTTC. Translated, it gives CASSVATLSNGYTF.

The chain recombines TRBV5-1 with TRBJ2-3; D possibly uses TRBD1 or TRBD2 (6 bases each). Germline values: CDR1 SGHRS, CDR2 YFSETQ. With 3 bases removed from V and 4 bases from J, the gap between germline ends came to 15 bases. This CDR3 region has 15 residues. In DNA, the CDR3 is TGCGCCAGCAGCTGGCGGGACACCAGAGCAGATACGCAGTATTTT. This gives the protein CASSWRDTRADTQYF.

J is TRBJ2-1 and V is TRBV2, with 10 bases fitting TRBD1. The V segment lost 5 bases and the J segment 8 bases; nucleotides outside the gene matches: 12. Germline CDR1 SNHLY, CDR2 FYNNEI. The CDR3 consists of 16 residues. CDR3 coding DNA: TGTGCCAGCAGTAATCAACCGGGACAGGGGAAGGATGAGCAGTTCTTC. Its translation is CASSNQPGQGKDEQFF.

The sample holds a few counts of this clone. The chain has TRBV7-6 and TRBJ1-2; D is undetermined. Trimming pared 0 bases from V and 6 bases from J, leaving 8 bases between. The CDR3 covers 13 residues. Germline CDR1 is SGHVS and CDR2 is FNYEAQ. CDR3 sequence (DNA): TGTGCCAGCAGCTTAGCAGGGATGGATGGCTACACCTTC. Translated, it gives CASSLAGMDGYTF.

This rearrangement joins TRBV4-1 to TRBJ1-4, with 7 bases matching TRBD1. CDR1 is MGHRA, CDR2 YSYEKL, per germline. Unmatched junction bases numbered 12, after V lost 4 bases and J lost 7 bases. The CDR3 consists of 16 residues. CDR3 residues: CASSRDRQGVGEKLFF. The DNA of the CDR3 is TGCGCCAGCAGCCGGGACCGACAGGGCGTAGGTGAAAAACTGTTTTTT.

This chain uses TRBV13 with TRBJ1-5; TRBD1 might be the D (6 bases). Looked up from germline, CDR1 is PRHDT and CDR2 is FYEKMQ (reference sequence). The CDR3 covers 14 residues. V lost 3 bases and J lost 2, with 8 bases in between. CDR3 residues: CASSFRGRNQPQHF. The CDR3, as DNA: TGTGCCAGCAGCTTCAGGGGCCGCAATCAGCCCCAGCATTTT.